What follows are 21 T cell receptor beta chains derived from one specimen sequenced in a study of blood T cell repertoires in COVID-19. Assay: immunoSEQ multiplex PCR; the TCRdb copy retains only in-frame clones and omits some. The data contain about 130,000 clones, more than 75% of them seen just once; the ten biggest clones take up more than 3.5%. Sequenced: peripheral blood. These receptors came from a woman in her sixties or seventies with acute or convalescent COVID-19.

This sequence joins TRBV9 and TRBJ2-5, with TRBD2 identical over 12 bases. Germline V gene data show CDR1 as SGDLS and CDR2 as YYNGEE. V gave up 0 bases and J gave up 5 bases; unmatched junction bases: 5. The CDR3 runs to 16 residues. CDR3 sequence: CASSVGASGRVETQYF. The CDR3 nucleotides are TGTGCCAGCAGCGTAGGGGCTAGCGGGAGGGTGGAGACCCAGTACTTC.

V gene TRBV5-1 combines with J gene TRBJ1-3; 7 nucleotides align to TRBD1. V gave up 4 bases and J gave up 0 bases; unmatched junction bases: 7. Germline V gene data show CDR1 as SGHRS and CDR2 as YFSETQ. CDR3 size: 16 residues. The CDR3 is CASSRTDRDSGNTIYF. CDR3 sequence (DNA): TGCGCCAGCAGCCGGACTGACAGGGACTCTGGAAACACCATATATTTT.

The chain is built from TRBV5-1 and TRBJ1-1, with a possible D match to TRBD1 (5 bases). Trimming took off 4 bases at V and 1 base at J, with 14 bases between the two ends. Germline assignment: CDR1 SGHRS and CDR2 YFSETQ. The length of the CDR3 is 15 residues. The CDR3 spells CASSPRDSGNTEAFF. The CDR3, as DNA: TGCGCCAGCAGCCCCCGGGACTCAGGGAACACTGAAGCTTTCTTT.

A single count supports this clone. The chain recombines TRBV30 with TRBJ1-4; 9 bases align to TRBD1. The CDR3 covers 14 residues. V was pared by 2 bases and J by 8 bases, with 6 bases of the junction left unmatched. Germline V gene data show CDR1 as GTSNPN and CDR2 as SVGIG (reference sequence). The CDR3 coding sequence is TGTGCCTGGAGTAAACAGGGGGCAAACGAAAAACTGTTTTTT. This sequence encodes CAWSKQGANEKLFF.

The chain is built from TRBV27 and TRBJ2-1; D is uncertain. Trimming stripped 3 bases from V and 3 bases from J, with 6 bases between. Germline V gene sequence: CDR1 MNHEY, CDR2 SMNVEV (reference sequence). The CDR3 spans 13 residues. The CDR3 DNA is TGTGCCAGCAGTTTTTCGGTCTACAATGAGCAGTTCTTC. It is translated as CASSFSVYNEQFF.

CDR3 nucleotide sequence: TGTGCCATCAGTGAGTCCCATGGGACAGGGCGTGGCTACACCTTC. This gives the protein CAISESHGTGRGYTF. The chain recombines TRBV10-3 with TRBJ1-2, with 9 bases that match TRBD1. Per germline, CDR1 ENHRY and CDR2 SYGVKD. Trimming took 0 bases from V and 7 from J; bases not matched to a gene: 6. The CDR3 runs 15 residues.

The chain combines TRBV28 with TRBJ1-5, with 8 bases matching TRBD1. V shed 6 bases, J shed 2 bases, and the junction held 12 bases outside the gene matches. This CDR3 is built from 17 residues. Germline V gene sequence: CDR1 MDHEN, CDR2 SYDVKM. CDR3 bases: TGTGCCAGCAGAGTACCCCGAACGACAGGGGGCAATCAGCCCCAGCATTTT. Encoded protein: CASRVPRTTGGNQPQHF.

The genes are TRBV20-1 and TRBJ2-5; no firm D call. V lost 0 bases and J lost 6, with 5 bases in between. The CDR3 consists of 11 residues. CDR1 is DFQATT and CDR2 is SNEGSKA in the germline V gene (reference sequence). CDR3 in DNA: TGCAGTGCTAGAGAAGCCCAGACCCAGTACTTC. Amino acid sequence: CSAREAQTQYF.

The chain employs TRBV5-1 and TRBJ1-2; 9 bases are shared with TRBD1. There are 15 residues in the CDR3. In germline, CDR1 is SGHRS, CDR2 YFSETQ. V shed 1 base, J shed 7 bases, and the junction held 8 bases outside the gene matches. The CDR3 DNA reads TGCGCCAGCAGCTTGAAAGGGACAGGGACCGCTGGCTACACCTTC. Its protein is CASSLKGTGTAGYTF.

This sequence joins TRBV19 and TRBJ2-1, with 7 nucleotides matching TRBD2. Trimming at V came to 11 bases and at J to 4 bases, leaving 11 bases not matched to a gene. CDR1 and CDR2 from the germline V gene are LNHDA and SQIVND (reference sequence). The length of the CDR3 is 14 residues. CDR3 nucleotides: TGTGCCCCCAAAGGGAGGGAGTCGTACAATGAGCAGTTCTTC. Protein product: CAPKGRESYNEQFF.

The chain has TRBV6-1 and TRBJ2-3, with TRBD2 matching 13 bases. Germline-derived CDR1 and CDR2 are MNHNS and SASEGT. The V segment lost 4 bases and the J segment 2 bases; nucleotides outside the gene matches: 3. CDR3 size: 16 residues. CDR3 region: CASSGGLAGNTDTQYF. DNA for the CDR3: TGTGCCAGCAGTGGGGGACTAGCGGGAAACACAGATACGCAGTATTTT.

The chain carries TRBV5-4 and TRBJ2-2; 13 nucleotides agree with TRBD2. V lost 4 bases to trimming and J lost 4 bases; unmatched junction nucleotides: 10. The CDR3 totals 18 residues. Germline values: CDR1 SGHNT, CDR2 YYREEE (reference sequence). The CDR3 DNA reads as TGTGCCAGCAGCCTGGGGACTAGCGGGGTCCTCGGCACCGGGGAGCTGTTTTTT. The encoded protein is CASSLGTSGVLGTGELFF. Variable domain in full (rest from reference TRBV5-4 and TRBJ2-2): ETGVTQSPTHLIKTRGQQVTLRCSSQSGHNTVSWYQQALGQGPQFIFQYYREEENGRGNFPPRFSGLQFPNYSSELNVNALELDDSALYLCASSLGTSGVLGTGELFFGEGSRLTVL.

The CDR3 nucleotides read TGTGCCAGCAGCTTGAACAGGGATGGCTACACCTTC. Translation: CASSLNRDGYTF. The V gene is TRBV2, the J gene TRBJ1-2; D possibly corresponds to TRBD1 (6 bases). Trimming pared 6 bases from V and 6 bases from J, leaving 11 bases between. Germline V lookup: CDR1 SNHLY, CDR2 FYNNEI. The CDR3 has 12 residues.

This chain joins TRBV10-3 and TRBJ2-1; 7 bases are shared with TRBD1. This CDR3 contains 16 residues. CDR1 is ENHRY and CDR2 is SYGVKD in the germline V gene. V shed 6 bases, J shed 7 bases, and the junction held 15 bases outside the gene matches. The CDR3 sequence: CAIRSGQSKNGNEQFF. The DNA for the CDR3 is TGTGCCATCAGGTCGGGACAGTCCAAGAATGGGAATGAGCAGTTCTTC.

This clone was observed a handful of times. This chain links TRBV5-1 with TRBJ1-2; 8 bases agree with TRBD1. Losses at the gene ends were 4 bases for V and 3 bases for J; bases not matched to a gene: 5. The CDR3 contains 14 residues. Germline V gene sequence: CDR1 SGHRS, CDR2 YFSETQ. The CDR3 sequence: CASSQDRAYYGYTF. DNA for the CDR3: TGCGCCAGCAGCCAGGACAGGGCTTACTATGGCTACACCTTC.

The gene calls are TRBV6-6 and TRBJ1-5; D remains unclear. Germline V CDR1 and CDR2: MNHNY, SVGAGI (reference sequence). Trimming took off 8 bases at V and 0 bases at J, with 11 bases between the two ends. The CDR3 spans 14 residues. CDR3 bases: TGTGCCAGCGATGAGGCACTTAGCAATCAGCCCCAGCATTTT. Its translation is CASDEALSNQPQHF.

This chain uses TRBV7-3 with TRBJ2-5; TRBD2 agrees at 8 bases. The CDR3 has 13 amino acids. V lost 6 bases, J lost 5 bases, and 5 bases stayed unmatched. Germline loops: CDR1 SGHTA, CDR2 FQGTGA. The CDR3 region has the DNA TGTGCCAGCAGTTCGGGGGGGGCGGAGACCCAGTACTTC. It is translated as CASSSGGAETQYF. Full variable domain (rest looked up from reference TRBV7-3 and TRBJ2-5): GAGVSQTPSNKVTEKGKYVELRCDPISGHTALYWYRQSLGQGPEFLIYFQGTGAADDSGLPNDRFFAVRPEGSVSTLKIQRTERGDSAVYLCASSSGGAETQYFGPGTRLLVL.

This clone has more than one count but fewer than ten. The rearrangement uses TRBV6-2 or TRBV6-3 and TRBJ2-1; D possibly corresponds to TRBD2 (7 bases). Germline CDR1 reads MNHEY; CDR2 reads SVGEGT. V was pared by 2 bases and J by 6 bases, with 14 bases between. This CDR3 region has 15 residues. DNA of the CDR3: TGTGCCAGCAGTTACGACGCGGGGGCGAGCAATGAGCAGTTCTTC. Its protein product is CASSYDAGASNEQFF.

The CDR3 protein is CASSRGDSGEKLFF. The CDR3 nucleotides are TGTGCCAGCAGCCGAGGGGACAGTGGTGAAAAACTGTTTTTT. V and J are TRBV7-9 and TRBJ1-4, with TRBD1 identical over 7 bases. The CDR3 extends over 14 amino acids. The V segment lost 5 bases and the J segment 7 bases; nucleotides outside the gene matches: 7. Germline lookup yields CDR1 SEHNR and CDR2 FQNEAQ (reference sequence).

CDR3 loop: CANRQGPTEAFF. The DNA of the CDR3 is TGTGCCAACCGCCAGGGCCCCACTGAAGCTTTCTTT. This chain joins TRBV6-5 and TRBJ1-1, with a weak D call TRBD1 (5 bases). Trimming took 10 bases from V and 4 from J, leaving 13 bases between them. Per germline, CDR1 MNHEY and CDR2 SVGAGI. This CDR3 has 12 amino acids.

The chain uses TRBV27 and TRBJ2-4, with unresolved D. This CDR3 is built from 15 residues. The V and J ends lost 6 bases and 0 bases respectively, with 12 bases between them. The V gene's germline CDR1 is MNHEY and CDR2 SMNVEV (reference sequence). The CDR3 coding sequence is TGTGCCAGCAGATCAGGTCCGCTAGCCAAAAACATTCAGTACTTC. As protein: CASRSGPLAKNIQYF.